This is a list of T cell receptor beta chains from one sample in a study of CD8+CD57+ T cells in acquired aplastic anemia. MiXCR, run by TCRdb on the reads, gives a single entry per CDR3 protein. The sample holds 270,000 or so distinct CDR3 sequences, approximately 82% seen once. Material for sequencing was sorted CD4+, CD8+, or CD8+CD57+ T cells (not recorded which) from PBMCs. Receptor source: a human donor with aplastic anemia. CDR3s include the opening cysteine and the closing phenylalanine or tryptophan.

v_gene: TRBV2; j_gene: TRBJ2-3; CDR3aa: CASRVAGGAATQYF
v_gene: TRBV7-2; j_gene: TRBJ1-2; CDR3aa: CASSLAGGQVRSITF
v_gene: TRBV7-3; j_gene: TRBJ1-1; CDR3aa: CATSRAHGAKEAYF
v_gene: TRBV7-9; j_gene: TRBJ2-5; CDR3aa: CASSTSGGATETQYF
v_gene: TRBV7-9; j_gene: TRBJ2-7; CDR3aa: CASSLETRGRGQVF
v_gene: TRBV2; j_gene: TRBJ2-7; CDR3aa: CASSGGTGVHEQYF
v_gene: TRBV7-2; j_gene: TRBJ2-7; CDR3aa: CASTRDRGRYEQYF
v_gene: TRBV7-4; j_gene: TRBJ2-5; CDR3aa: CASSSGLRGRAVLYF
v_gene: TRBV5-1; j_gene: TRBJ1-4; CDR3aa: CASRGGTGDEKLFF
v_gene: TRBV7-9; j_gene: TRBJ2-3; CDR3aa: CANEVAACQETQYF
v_gene: TRBV19; j_gene: TRBJ1-5; CDR3aa: CASSMRDQPQHF
v_gene: TRBV7-2; j_gene: TRBJ2-1; CDR3aa: CASSLTGGADYVF
v_gene: TRBV24-1; j_gene: TRBJ2-3; CDR3aa: CASWAGDTDKQYF
v_gene: TRBV19; j_gene: TRBJ2-1; CDR3aa: CASSVAGTASNEQFF
v_gene: TRBV7-6; j_gene: TRBJ2-5; CDR3aa: CASSFAHGRTAPQYF
v_gene: TRBV7-9; j_gene: TRBJ1-2; CDR3aa: CASSLAGSYTF
v_gene: TRBV19; j_gene: TRBJ1-5; CDR3aa: CASSIERWDQPQHF
v_gene: TRBV7-2; j_gene: TRBJ2-1; CDR3aa: CASSFHRDGGAHYQFF
v_gene: TRBV7-3; j_gene: TRBJ2-7; CDR3aa: CASSSGGTWGETQEQYF
v_gene: TRBV5-8; j_gene: TRBJ1-4; CDR3aa: CASSLTGWSEKLFF
v_gene: TRBV11-3; j_gene: TRBJ1-6; CDR3aa: CASSLDRTGYTEDF
v_gene: TRBV11-3; j_gene: TRBJ1-5; CDR3aa: CASSLERTGPQHF
v_gene: TRBV14; j_gene: TRBJ1-2; CDR3aa: CASSQGYYGYTF
v_gene: TRBV14; j_gene: TRBJ2-3; CDR3aa: CASSHAGGTQYF
v_gene: TRBV6-2/TRBV6-3; j_gene: TRBJ1-1; CDR3aa: CASNTHLTGNTEAFF
v_gene: TRBV7-9; j_gene: TRBJ2-3; CDR3aa: CASSATSGGDNEQF
v_gene: TRBV25-1; j_gene: TRBJ1-4; CDR3aa: CASSVLSGNEKLFF
v_gene: TRBV9; j_gene: TRBJ2-3; CDR3aa: CASSVAGRTTDTHF
v_gene: TRBV7-8; j_gene: TRBJ2-1; CDR3aa: CASSIDRPGRTEPFF
v_gene: TRBV7-2; j_gene: TRBJ2-7; CDR3aa: CASSFMQDQTYGQYF
v_gene: TRBV19; j_gene: TRBJ2-1; CDR3aa: CARSIASGAYNEQFF
v_gene: TRBV11-3; j_gene: TRBJ2-2; CDR3aa: CASSLDLGGLFF
v_gene: TRBV9; j_gene: TRBJ1-5; CDR3aa: CASSREPNQPQHF
v_gene: TRBV5-5; j_gene: TRBJ1-1; CDR3aa: CASSVGDRQGGNTEAFF
v_gene: TRBV7-9; j_gene: TRBJ2-6; CDR3aa: CASSPAQGRNTGVLTF
v_gene: TRBV11-2; j_gene: TRBJ1-2; CDR3aa: CASSPSRGGGYTF
v_gene: TRBV2; j_gene: -; CDR3aa: CASSVLERVLDEQYF
v_gene: TRBV7-2; j_gene: TRBJ1-6; CDR3aa: CASSLGGGADYAYLHF
v_gene: TRBV7-8; j_gene: TRBJ1-1; CDR3aa: CASSLERGPDTQAFF
v_gene: TRBV5-1; j_gene: TRBJ1-2; CDR3aa: CASSFTIAMSYTF
v_gene: TRBV9; j_gene: TRBJ2-7; CDR3aa: CASSVGGGSDKPYF
v_gene: TRBV9; j_gene: TRBJ2-3; CDR3aa: CASREGGTHGQYF
v_gene: TRBV20-1; j_gene: TRBJ1-2; CDR3aa: CSAPTGQGNYGYTF
v_gene: TRBV7-6; j_gene: TRBJ1-2; CDR3aa: CASSLAHGTLVSHYTF
v_gene: TRBV7-3; j_gene: TRBJ2-5; CDR3aa: CASSTDSGKETQHF
v_gene: TRBV5-1; j_gene: TRBJ1-1; CDR3aa: CASSLDPAGQAFF
v_gene: TRBV12-3/TRBV12-4; j_gene: TRBJ2-3; CDR3aa: CASSFSTVMTDTQYF
v_gene: TRBV4-1; j_gene: TRBJ1-1; CDR3aa: CAVNRVAEAFF
v_gene: TRBV7-8; j_gene: TRBJ2-1; CDR3aa: CASSSGLAIYNEQFF
v_gene: TRBV9; j_gene: TRBJ1-2; CDR3aa: CASSQGQVSGYTF
v_gene: TRBV20-1; j_gene: TRBJ1-5; CDR3aa: CSARRGQGIGQPQHF
v_gene: TRBV9; j_gene: TRBJ1-1; CDR3aa: CASSVYTASNTGAFF
v_gene: TRBV9; j_gene: TRBJ1-1; CDR3aa: CASSVDLGVTEAFF
v_gene: TRBV7-8; j_gene: TRBJ2-7; CDR3aa: CASSFGTGPGEQYF